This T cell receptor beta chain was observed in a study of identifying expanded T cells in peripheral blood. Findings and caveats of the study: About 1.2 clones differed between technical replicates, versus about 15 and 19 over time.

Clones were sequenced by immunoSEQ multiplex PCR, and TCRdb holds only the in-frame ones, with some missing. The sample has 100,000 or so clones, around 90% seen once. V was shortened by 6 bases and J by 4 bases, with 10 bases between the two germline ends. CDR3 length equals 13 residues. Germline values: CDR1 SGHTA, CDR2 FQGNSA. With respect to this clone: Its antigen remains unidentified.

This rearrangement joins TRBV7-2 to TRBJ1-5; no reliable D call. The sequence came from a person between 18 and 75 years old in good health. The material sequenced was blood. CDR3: CASSPTINQPQHF. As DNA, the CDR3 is TGTGCCAGCAGTCCGACCATTAATCAGCCCCAGCATTTT.